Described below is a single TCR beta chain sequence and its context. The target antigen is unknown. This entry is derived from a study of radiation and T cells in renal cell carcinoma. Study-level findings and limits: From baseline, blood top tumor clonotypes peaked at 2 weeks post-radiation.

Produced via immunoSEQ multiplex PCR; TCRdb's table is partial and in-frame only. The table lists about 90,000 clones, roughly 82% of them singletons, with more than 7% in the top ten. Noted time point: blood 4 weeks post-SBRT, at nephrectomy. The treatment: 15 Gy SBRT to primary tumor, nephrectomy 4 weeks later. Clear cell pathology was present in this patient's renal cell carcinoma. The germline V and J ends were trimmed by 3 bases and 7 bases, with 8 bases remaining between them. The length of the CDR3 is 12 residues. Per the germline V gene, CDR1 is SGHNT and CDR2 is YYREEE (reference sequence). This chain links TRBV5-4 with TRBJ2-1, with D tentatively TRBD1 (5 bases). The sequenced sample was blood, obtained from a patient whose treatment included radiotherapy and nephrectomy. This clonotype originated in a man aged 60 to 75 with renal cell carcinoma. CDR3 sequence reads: CASSSAGNEQFF. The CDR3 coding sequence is TGTGCCAGCAGCTCTGCAGGGAATGAGCAGTTCTTC.